Here is one TCR beta chain with its context. The sample belongs to a study of blood T cell repertoires in COVID-19. Germline V gene lookup returns CDR1 SNHLY and CDR2 FYNNEI. The CDR3 is made up of 12 amino acids. Trimming cost V 10 bases and J 5 bases; bases outside gene matches: 7. The table came from immunoSEQ multiplex PCR; TCRdb's copy has only in-frame clones and leaves some out. The repertoire includes 250,000 or so clones, more than 85% of them detected once, and 7.1% sits in the top ten. The rearrangement uses TRBV2 and TRBJ2-7; 8 bases match TRBD1. The specimen sequenced was peripheral blood. The receptor was isolated from a woman between 65 and 79 years old with active or convalescent COVID-19. CDR3 in DNA: TGTGCCAACGGACAGGGAGTGGACGAGCAGTACTTC. Its protein is CANGQGVDEQYF.